A selection of T cell receptor beta chains follows, all from one sample in a study of PD-L1 blockade in urothelial cancer. This table comes from immunoSEQ multiplex PCR, and its TCRdb copy is limited to in-frame clones, with some not included. The sample has some 51,000 clones; approximately 90% are singletons. The sequences come from PBMCs, collected around atezolizumab (anti-PD-L1) treatment. The receptors shown here come from a man in his sixties with urothelial cancer. Each CDR3 is given with its conserved first and last residue. A D gene is named only where the DNA matches it firmly. Size values are once, few and many counts, or a class for expanded clones, and some rows have none.

d_gene: TRBD1; abundance: NA; j_gene: TRBJ2-7; v_gene: TRBV28; CDR3aa: CASSASPGQGAHEQYF; CDR3nt: TGTGCCAGCAGTGCGTCCCCGGGACAGGGAGCCCACGAGCAGTACTTC
d_gene: NA; abundance: NA; j_gene: TRBJ1-3; v_gene: TRBV27; CDR3aa: CASSMTQVGNTIYF; CDR3nt: TGTGCCAGCAGCATGACACAGGTTGGAAACACCATATATTTT
d_gene: NA; abundance: NA; j_gene: TRBJ1-6; v_gene: TRBV29-1; CDR3aa: CSVQTNFNSPLHF; CDR3nt: TGCAGCGTTCAAACCAACTTTAATTCACCCCTCCACTTT
d_gene: NA; abundance: NA; j_gene: TRBJ1-5; v_gene: TRBV28; CDR3aa: CASSSSGTSPNF; CDR3nt: TGTGCCAGCAGTTCCTCCGGGACAAGCCCTAATTTT
d_gene: NA; abundance: NA; j_gene: TRBJ2-2; v_gene: TRBV5-4; CDR3aa: CASRAFGELFF; CDR3nt: TGTGCCAGCAGGGCTTTCGGGGAGCTGTTTTTT
d_gene: NA; abundance: NA; j_gene: TRBJ1-1; v_gene: TRBV18; CDR3aa: CASSSRWGMNTEAFF; CDR3nt: TGTGCCAGCTCAAGTCGTTGGGGCATGAACACTGAAGCTTTCTTT
d_gene: NA; abundance: NA; j_gene: TRBJ2-7; v_gene: TRBV30; CDR3aa: CAWARPYEQYF; CDR3nt: TGTGCCTGGGCGCGCCCCTACGAGCAGTACTTC
d_gene: TRBD1; abundance: NA; j_gene: TRBJ2-7; v_gene: TRBV7-9; CDR3aa: CASSSSGTGKGYEQYF; CDR3nt: TGTGCCAGCAGCTCATCAGGGACAGGGAAGGGATACGAGCAGTACTTC
d_gene: NA; abundance: NA; j_gene: TRBJ1-1; v_gene: TRBV30; CDR3aa: CAWSQALEAFF; CDR3nt: TGTGCCTGGAGTCAAGCGTTAGAAGCTTTCTTT
d_gene: NA; abundance: NA; j_gene: TRBJ1-3; v_gene: TRBV6-5; CDR3aa: CASSYSDIPSGNTIYF; CDR3nt: TGTGCCAGCAGTTACTCGGACATCCCCTCTGGAAACACCATATATTTT
d_gene: NA; abundance: NA; j_gene: TRBJ1-1; v_gene: TRBV7-9; CDR3aa: CASSLSSGTEAFF; CDR3nt: TGTGCCAGCAGCTTATCGTCGGGAACTGAAGCTTTCTTT
d_gene: NA; abundance: NA; j_gene: TRBJ2-7; v_gene: TRBV6-1; CDR3aa: CASRRPGAYEQYF; CDR3nt: TGTGCCAGCAGACGGCCGGGAGCTTACGAGCAGTACTTC
d_gene: TRBD2; abundance: NA; j_gene: TRBJ2-3; v_gene: TRBV14; CDR3aa: CASSLQAGGADTQYF; CDR3nt: TGTGCCAGCAGCCTCCAAGCGGGAGGGGCAGATACGCAGTATTTT
d_gene: TRBD1; abundance: NA; j_gene: TRBJ1-1; v_gene: TRBV18; CDR3aa: CASSRGQGGNTEAFF; CDR3nt: TGTGCCAGCTCACGGGGACAGGGCGGGAACACTGAAGCTTTCTTT
d_gene: NA; abundance: NA; j_gene: TRBJ2-7; v_gene: TRBV18; CDR3aa: CASSPAQGHEQYF; CDR3nt: TGTGCCAGCTCACCCGCACAGGGCCACGAGCAGTACTTC
d_gene: TRBD2; abundance: few; j_gene: TRBJ2-3; v_gene: TRBV10-3; CDR3aa: CAISPRLAGDTDTQYF; CDR3nt: TGTGCCATCAGTCCTAGACTAGCGGGGGACACAGATACGCAGTATTTT
d_gene: NA; abundance: NA; j_gene: TRBJ1-2; v_gene: TRBV9; CDR3aa: CASSVTPGVSDEGYTF; CDR3nt: TGTGCCAGCAGCGTCACTCCGGGGGTATCCGACGAGGGCTACACCTTC
d_gene: NA; abundance: NA; j_gene: TRBJ2-5; v_gene: TRBV7-2; CDR3aa: CASSLSGVQETQYF; CDR3nt: TGTGCCAGCAGCTTATCAGGGGTCCAAGAGACCCAGTACTTC
d_gene: TRBD2; abundance: NA; j_gene: TRBJ2-2; v_gene: TRBV18; CDR3aa: CASSPNSGANTGELFF; CDR3nt: TGTGCCAGCTCACCAAATAGCGGGGCGAACACCGGGGAGCTGTTTTTT
d_gene: NA; abundance: NA; j_gene: TRBJ2-7; v_gene: TRBV7-9; CDR3aa: CASSPQGFEQYF; CDR3nt: TGTGCCAGCAGCCCCCAGGGTTTCGAGCAGTACTTC
d_gene: TRBD1; abundance: NA; j_gene: TRBJ1-1; v_gene: TRBV6-5; CDR3aa: CASSYTQGVNTEAFF; CDR3nt: TGTGCCAGCAGTTACACACAGGGGGTGAACACTGAAGCTTTCTTT
d_gene: NA; abundance: NA; j_gene: TRBJ1-5; v_gene: TRBV29-1; CDR3aa: CSVPKIDPRSNQPQHF; CDR3nt: TGCAGCGTCCCCAAAATAGATCCTCGTAGCAATCAGCCCCAGCATTTT
d_gene: TRBD2; abundance: NA; j_gene: TRBJ2-2; v_gene: TRBV4-1; CDR3aa: CASSQDGFSGGTGELFF; CDR3nt: TGCGCCAGCAGCCAAGATGGTTTTAGCGGGGGAACCGGGGAGCTGTTTTTT
d_gene: TRBD2; abundance: NA; j_gene: TRBJ2-3; v_gene: TRBV23-1; CDR3aa: CASSRGGSVGSDTQYF; CDR3nt: TGCGCCAGCAGTCGGGGCGGGAGCGTGGGCTCAGATACGCAGTATTTT
d_gene: TRBD2; abundance: NA; j_gene: TRBJ2-1; v_gene: TRBV19; CDR3aa: CASSASGSSYNEQFF; CDR3nt: TGTGCCAGTAGTGCTAGCGGGAGCTCCTACAATGAGCAGTTCTTC
d_gene: NA; abundance: NA; j_gene: TRBJ1-6; v_gene: TRBV29-1; CDR3aa: CSVRSYRGSPLHF; CDR3nt: TGCAGCGTCCGATCTTATCGGGGTTCACCCCTCCACTTT
d_gene: NA; abundance: NA; j_gene: TRBJ1-2; v_gene: TRBV7-9; CDR3aa: CASSPGRTTLVYGYTF; CDR3nt: TGTGCCAGCAGCCCCGGGAGGACCACCCTGGTCTATGGCTACACCTTC
d_gene: TRBD1; abundance: once; j_gene: TRBJ2-1; v_gene: TRBV9; CDR3aa: CASSVAPGQGAYNEQFF; CDR3nt: TGTGCCAGCAGCGTAGCCCCCGGACAGGGTGCCTACAATGAGCAGTTCTTC
d_gene: TRBD1; abundance: NA; j_gene: TRBJ1-2; v_gene: TRBV18; CDR3aa: CASSPKQGTGYGYTF; CDR3nt: TGTGCCAGCTCACCTAAACAGGGGACGGGCTATGGCTACACCTTC
d_gene: TRBD1; abundance: NA; j_gene: TRBJ1-2; v_gene: TRBV7-9; CDR3aa: CASSRNRGLDYGYTF; CDR3nt: TGTGCCAGCAGCAGAAACAGGGGGCTGGACTATGGCTACACCTTC
d_gene: NA; abundance: NA; j_gene: TRBJ2-7; v_gene: TRBV15; CDR3aa: CATSMTAGGQMGSYEQYF; CDR3nt: TGTGCCACCAGCATGACGGCGGGGGGACAGATGGGCTCCTACGAGCAGTACTTC
d_gene: TRBD1; abundance: NA; j_gene: TRBJ2-2; v_gene: TRBV4-2; CDR3aa: CASRQGQTNTGELFF; CDR3nt: TGTGCCAGCAGACAGGGACAGACGAACACCGGGGAGCTGTTTTTT
d_gene: TRBD1; abundance: NA; j_gene: TRBJ1-2; v_gene: TRBV7-3; CDR3aa: CASSRDRGMGYTF; CDR3nt: TGTGCCAGCAGCCGGGACAGGGGAATGGGCTACACCTTC
d_gene: NA; abundance: NA; j_gene: TRBJ2-2; v_gene: TRBV11-3; CDR3aa: CASSLVLTGQNTGELFF; CDR3nt: TGTGCCAGCAGCTTAGTTTTGACAGGCCAAAACACCGGGGAGCTGTTTTTT